This record looks at one T cell receptor beta chain sequence and its context. As yet, its antigen is unknown. Only in-frame clones appear in the TCRdb table, and some are missing; sequencing was by immunoSEQ multiplex PCR. This table holds about 65,000 clones, approximately 79% found once. ViraFEST used viral peptide pools to expand antigen-specific CD4+ T cells before sequencing. Subsequent to a culture period of under twelve days, CD4+ T cells were isolated. Nucleocapsid antibody tests were negative, and the vaccine recipients had no prior SARS-CoV-2 infection. At days 3 and 7, half of the medium was exchanged for IL-2 medium. The sample belongs to a study of vaccination effects on CD4 cells after COVID-19. The V gene's germline CDR1 is MNHEY and CDR2 SVGAGI. The CDR3 is 15 residues long. V shed 6 bases and J 0 bases; nucleotides not matched to a gene: 5.

The chain employs TRBV6-5 and TRBJ1-5; the match to TRBD1 covers 7 bases. The specimen was CD4+ T cells from PBMCs cultured with HCoV-NL63 spike peptides, collected before COVID-19 vaccination. This TCR came from a human donor who received a COVID-19 vaccine. CDR3 bases: TGTGCCAGCAGCCTCGGGACAGCTAGCAATCAGCCCCAGCATTTT. Protein sequence: CASSLGTASNQPQHF.